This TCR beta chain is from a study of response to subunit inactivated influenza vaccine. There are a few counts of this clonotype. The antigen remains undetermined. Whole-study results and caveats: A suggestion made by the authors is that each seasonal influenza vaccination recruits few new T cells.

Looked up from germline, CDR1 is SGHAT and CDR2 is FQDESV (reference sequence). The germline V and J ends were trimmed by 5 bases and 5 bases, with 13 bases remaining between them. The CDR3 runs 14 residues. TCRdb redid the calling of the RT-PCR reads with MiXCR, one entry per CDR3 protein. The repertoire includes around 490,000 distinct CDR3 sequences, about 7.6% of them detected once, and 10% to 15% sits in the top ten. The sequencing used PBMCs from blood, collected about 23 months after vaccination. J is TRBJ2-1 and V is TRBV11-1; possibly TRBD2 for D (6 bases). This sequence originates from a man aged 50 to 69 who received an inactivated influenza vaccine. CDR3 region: CASSAGLTNNEQFF. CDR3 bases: TGTGCCAGCAGCGCGGGACTCACCAACAATGAGCAGTTCTTC.